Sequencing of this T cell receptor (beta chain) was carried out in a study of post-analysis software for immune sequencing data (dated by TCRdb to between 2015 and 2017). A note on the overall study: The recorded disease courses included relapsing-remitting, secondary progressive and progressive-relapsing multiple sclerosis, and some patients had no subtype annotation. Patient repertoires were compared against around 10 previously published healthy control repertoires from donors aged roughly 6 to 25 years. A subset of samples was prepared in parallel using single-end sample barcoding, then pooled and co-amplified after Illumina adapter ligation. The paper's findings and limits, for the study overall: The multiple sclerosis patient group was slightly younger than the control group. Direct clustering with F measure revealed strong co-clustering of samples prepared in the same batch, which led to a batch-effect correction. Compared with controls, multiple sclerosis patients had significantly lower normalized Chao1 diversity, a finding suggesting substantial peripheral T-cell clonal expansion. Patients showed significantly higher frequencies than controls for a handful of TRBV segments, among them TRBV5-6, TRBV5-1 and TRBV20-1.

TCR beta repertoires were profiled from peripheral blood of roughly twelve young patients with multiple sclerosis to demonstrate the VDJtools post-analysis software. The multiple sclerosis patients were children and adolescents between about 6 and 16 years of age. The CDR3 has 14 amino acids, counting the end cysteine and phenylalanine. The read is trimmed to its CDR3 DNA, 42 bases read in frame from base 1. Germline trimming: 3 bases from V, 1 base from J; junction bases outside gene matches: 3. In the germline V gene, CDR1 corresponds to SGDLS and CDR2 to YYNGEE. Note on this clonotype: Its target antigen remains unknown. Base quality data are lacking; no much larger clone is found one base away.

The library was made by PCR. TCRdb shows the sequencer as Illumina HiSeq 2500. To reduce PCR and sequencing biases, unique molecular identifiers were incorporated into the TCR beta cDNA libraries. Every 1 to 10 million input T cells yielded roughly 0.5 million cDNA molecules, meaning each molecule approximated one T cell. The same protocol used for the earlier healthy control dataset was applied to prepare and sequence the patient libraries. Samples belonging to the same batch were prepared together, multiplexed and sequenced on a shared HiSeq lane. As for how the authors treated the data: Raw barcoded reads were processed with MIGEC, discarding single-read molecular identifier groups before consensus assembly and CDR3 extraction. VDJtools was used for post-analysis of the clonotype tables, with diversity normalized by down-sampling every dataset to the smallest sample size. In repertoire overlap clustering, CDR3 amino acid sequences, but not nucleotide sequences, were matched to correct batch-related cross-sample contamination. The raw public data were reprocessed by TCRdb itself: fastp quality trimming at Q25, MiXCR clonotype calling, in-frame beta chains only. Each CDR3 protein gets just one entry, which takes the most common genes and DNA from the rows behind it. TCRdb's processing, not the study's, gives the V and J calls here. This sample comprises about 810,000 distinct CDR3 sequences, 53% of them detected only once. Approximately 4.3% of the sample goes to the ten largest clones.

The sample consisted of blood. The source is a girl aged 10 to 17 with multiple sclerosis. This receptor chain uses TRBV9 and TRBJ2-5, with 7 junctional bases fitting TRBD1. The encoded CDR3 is CASSARTGQETQYF. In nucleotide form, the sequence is TGTGCCAGCAGCGCCCGGACAGGCCAAGAGACCCAGTACTTC.